The T cell receptor beta chain under discussion was sequenced for a study of neoadjuvant anti-PD-1 for oral cavity cancer. For the study at large: Most patients had three to four biweekly doses of 3 mg/kg nivolumab before resection.

Time point denoted: after neoadjuvant nivolumab, at surgical resection. Six replicates per PBMC sample, mostly from around 500 ng of genomic DNA. Sequenced by immunoSEQ multiplex PCR; TCRdb stores in-frame clones only, minus some. This table holds fewer than 90,000 clones, 70% to 90% found once. The sequence was obtained from a person aged 40 to 85 with oral cavity squamous cell carcinoma. This material consisted of PBMCs, taken after nivolumab (anti-PD-1) treatment.

CDR3 DNA: TGTGCCAGCAGCTTAGGCTCCGTAGTCAGAAATGAAAAACTGTTTTTT. Protein product: CASSLGSVVRNEKLFF. This sequence joins TRBV7-9 and TRBJ1-4, with D hard to call. This CDR3 has 16 amino acids. V lost 1 base to trimming and J lost 5 bases, with 14 bases between them. CDR1 is SEHNR, CDR2 FQNEAQ, per germline (reference sequence).